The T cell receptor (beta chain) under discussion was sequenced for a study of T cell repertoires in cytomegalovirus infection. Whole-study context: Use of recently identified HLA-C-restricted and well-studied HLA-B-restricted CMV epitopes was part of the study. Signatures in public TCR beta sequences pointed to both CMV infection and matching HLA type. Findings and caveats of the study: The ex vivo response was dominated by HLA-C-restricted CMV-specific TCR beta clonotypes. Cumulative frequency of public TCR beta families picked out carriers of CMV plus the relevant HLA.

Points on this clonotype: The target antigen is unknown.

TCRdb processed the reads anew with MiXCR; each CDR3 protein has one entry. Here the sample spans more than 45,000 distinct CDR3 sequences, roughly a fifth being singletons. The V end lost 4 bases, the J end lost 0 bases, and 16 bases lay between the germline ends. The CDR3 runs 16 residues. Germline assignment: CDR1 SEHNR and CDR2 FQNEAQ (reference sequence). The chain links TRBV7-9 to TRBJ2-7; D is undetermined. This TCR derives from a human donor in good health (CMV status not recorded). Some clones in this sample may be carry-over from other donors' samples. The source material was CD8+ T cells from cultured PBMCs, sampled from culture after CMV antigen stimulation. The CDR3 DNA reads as TGTGCCAGCAGCTCAAGGATAGGCGGTAGCTCCTACGAGCAGTACTTC. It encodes CASSSRIGGSSYEQYF.